Detailed here is one TCR beta chain. Per the authors' pipeline: It was from reference gene primer amplification that nucleated cell counts were estimated. Sequenced by immunoSEQ multiplex PCR; TCRdb stores in-frame clones only, minus some. V and J calls and clone size are given by that table; D and trimming were obtained from the DNA. This sample has roughly 150,000 clones; over 80% occur once, and the top ten carry over 4%. Germline V gene sequence: CDR1 LGHNA, CDR2 YSLEER. This CDR3 has 16 amino acids. J was trimmed by 4 bases and V by 0 bases; bases with no gene match: 4. The sample comes from a study of blood T cell repertoires in COVID-19. The wider study: The analysed material was cDNA or gDNA that came from T cells, B-cell-depleted T cells, or PBMCs.

The study assigned cohorts using participant-reported clinical history. The sequenced sample was PBMCs or T cells enriched from blood (not recorded which). The V and J genes are TRBV4-3 and TRBJ2-5, with 11 bases lining up with TRBD2. The TCR was taken from an older man who had been exposed to COVID-19. The CDR3: CASSQDALAGGETQYF. CDR3 DNA sequence: TGCGCCAGCAGCCAAGATGCCCTAGCGGGGGGAGAGACCCAGTACTTC.